The clone carrying this T cell receptor beta chain occurred a few times. Its antigen is unknown. This record belongs to a study of cytomegalovirus exposure and HLA in healthy donors. On the study more broadly: Among about 200 million T cells, an earlier analysis found 117 million unique TCR beta sequences. Study-wide results and caveats: Segments of the TCR beta V type were, in most cases, productive about 90% or about 30% of the time in an earlier analysis. The authors judged a highly shared variant cluster likely a sequencing artifact. CMV antigen specificity was confirmed in vitro for a few CMV-associated chains.

V dropped 6 bases and J dropped 7; count of bases not matched to a gene: 6. This CDR3 spans 14 amino acids. Per germline, CDR1 SNHLY and CDR2 FYNNEI. Primers: 60 Vbeta forward and 13 Jbeta reverse. The data were produced by immunoSEQ multiplex PCR, yet TCRdb's version contains in-frame clones alone and is incomplete. Of some 190,000 clones in the sample, about 85% were seen once. Input material: PBMCs. The TCR originated in a boy aged 2 to 9 in good health and CMV-seronegative. The chain couples TRBV2 to TRBJ1-4, with 9 bases lining up with TRBD1. CDR3 in DNA: TGTGCCAGCAGGGCGGGACAGGGAGTTGAAAAACTGTTTTTT. It encodes CASRAGQGVEKLFF.